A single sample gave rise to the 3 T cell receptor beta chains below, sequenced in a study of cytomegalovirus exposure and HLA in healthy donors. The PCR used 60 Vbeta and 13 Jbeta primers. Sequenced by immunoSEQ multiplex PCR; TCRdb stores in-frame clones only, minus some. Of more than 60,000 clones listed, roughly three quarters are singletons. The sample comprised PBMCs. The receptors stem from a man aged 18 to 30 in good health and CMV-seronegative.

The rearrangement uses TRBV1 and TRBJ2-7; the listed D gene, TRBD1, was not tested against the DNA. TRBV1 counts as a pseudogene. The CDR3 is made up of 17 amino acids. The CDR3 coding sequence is TGCACCAGCAGCCTTTATTCCCTGGGACAGGGGGCTGTCGAGCAGTACGTC. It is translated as CTSSLYSLGQGAVEQYV.

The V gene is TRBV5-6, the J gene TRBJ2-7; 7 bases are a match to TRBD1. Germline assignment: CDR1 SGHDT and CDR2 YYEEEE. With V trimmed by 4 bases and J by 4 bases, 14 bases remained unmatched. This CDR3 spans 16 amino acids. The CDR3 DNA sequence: TGTGCCAGCAGCGGATCCGGGACAGATACTCTTTACGAGCAGTACGTC. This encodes CASSGSGTDTLYEQYV.

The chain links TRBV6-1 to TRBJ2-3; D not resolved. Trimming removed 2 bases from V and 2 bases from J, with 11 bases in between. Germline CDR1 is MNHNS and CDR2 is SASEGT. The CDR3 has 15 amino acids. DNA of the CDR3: TGTGCCAGCAGTGAAAGCTCCCCCCTCACAGATACGCAGTATTTT. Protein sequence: CASSESSPLTDTQYF.